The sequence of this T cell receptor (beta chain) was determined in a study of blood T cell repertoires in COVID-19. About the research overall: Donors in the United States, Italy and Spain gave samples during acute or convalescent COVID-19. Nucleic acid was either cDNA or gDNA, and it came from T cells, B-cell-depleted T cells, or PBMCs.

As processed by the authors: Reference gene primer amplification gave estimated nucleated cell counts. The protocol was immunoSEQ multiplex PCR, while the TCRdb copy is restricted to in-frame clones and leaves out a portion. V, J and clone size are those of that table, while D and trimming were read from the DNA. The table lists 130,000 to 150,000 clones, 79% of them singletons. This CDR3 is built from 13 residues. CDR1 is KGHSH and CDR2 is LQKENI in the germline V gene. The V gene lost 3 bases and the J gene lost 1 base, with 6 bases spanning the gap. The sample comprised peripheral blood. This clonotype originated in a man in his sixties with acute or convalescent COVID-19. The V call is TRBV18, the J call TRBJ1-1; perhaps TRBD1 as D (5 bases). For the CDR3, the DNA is TGTGCCAGCTCACCGGGGCCGAACACTGAAGCTTTCTTT. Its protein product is CASSPGPNTEAFF.